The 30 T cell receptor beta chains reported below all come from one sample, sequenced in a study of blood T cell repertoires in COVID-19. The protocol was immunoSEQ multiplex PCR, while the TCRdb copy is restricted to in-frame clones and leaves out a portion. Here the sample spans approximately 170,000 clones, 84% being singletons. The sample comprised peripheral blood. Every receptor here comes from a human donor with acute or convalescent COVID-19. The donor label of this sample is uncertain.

In nucleotides, the CDR3 is TGTGCCAGCAGCTTGCGGGCGCTCACTGAAGCTTTCTTT. Translation gives CASSLRALTEAFF. V usage is TRBV7-2 and J usage is TRBJ1-1; no clear D. CDR3 length: 13 amino acids. Germline V gene sequence: CDR1 SGHTA, CDR2 FQGNSA. Deletions cut 3 bases from V and 4 bases from J, with 9 bases between.

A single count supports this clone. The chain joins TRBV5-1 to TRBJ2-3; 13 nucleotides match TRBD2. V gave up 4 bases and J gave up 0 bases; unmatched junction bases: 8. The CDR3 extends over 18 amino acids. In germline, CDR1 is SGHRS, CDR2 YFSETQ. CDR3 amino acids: CASSTATSGGLSTDTQYF. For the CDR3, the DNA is TGCGCCAGCAGCACCGCGACTAGCGGGGGGCTTAGCACAGATACGCAGTATTTT.

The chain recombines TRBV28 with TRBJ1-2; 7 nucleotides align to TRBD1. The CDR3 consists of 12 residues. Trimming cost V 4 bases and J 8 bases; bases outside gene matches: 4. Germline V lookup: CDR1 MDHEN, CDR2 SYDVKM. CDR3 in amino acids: CASSSTGAGYTF. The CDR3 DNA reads TGTGCCAGCAGTTCCACAGGGGCAGGCTACACCTTC.

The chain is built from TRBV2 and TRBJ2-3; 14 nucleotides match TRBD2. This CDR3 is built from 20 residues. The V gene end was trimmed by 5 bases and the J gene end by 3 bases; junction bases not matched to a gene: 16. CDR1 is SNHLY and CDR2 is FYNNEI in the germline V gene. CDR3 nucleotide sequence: TGTGCCAGCAGTCCGCTGGAGACTAGCGGGGGGGCCATGCGGACAGATACGCAGTATTTT. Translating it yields CASSPLETSGGAMRTDTQYF.

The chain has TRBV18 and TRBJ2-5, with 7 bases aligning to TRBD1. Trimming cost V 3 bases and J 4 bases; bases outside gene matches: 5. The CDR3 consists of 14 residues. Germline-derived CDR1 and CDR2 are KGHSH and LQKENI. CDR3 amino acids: CASSPDRVAETQYF. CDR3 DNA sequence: TGTGCCAGCTCACCCGACAGGGTAGCAGAGACCCAGTACTTC.

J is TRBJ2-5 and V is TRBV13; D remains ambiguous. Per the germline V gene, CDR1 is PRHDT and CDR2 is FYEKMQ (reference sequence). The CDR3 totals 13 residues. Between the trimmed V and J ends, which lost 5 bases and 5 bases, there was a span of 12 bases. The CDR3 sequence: CASSLRPRETQYF. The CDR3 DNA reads TGTGCCAGCAGCCTGAGGCCCCGGGAGACCCAGTACTTC.

The DNA for the CDR3 is TGTGCCAGCAGCTCCGCGACAGCTCTAGGCCAAAACATTCAGTACTTC. Residues: CASSSATALGQNIQYF. This rearrangement joins TRBV5-4 to TRBJ2-4; a weak D match, TRBD1 (5 bases). The CDR3 length is 16 residues. Trimming took 3 bases from V and 5 from J, leaving 18 bases between them. Germline V gives CDR1 SGHNT, CDR2 YYREEE (reference sequence).

The CDR3 region is CASSRNTEAFF. CDR3 DNA sequence: TGTGCCAGCAGTAGGAACACTGAAGCTTTCTTT. V and J are TRBV5-4 and TRBJ1-1; D is unclear. Germline assignment: CDR1 SGHNT and CDR2 YYREEE (reference sequence). The CDR3 sequence is 11 residues long. V lost 5 bases and J 1 base, leaving 3 bases between the germline ends.

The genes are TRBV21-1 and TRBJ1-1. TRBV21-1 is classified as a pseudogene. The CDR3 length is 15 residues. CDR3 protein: CASSKGDSLNTEAFF. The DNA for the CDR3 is TGTGCCAGCAGCAAAGGGGACTCTCTGAACACTGAAGCTTTCTTT.

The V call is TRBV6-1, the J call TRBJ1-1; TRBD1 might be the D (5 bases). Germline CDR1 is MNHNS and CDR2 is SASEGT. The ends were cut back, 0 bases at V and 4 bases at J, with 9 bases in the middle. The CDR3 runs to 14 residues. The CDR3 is CASSEARRGTEAFF. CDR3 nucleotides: TGTGCCAGCAGTGAAGCCCGTAGGGGCACTGAAGCTTTCTTT.

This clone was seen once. CDR3 sequence reads: CASSPRAGREESYYGYTF. CDR3 in DNA: TGTGCCAGCAGTCCCCGGGCGGGCAGGGAGGAATCGTACTATGGCTACACCTTC. V and J are TRBV6-6 and TRBJ1-2; possible D gene TRBD1, 5 bases. This CDR3 has 18 residues. The V end was cut by 5 bases, the J end by 3 bases, with 25 bases between. Germline CDR1 MNHNY, CDR2 SVGAGI (reference sequence).

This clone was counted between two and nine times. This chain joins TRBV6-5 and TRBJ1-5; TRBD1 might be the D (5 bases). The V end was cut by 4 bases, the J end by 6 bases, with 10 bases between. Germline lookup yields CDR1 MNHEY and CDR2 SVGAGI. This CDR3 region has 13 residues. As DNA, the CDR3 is TGTGCCAGCAGTTCCCAGGGTCCTCAGCCCCAGCATTTT. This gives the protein CASSSQGPQPQHF.

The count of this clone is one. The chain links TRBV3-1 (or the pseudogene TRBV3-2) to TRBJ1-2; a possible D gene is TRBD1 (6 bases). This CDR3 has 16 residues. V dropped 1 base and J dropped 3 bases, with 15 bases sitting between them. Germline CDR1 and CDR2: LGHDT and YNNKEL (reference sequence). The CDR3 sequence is CASSQGQYREHYGYTF. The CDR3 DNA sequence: TGTGCCAGCAGCCAAGGACAATACAGGGAACACTATGGCTACACCTTC.

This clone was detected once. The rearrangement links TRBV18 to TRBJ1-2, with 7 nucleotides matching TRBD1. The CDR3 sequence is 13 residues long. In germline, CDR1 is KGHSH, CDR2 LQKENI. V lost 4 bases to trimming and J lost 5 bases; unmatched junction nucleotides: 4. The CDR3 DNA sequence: TGTGCCAGCTCACTCGGGACAGATTATGGCTACACCTTC. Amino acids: CASSLGTDYGYTF.

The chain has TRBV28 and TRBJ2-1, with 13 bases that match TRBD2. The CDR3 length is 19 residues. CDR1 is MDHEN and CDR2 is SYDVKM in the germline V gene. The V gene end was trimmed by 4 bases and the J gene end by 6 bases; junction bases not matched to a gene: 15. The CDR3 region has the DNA TGTGCCAGCAGTTCCCCACTAGCGGGAGGGCCCGGGCCGGTCAATGAGCAGTTCTTC. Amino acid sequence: CASSSPLAGGPGPVNEQFF.

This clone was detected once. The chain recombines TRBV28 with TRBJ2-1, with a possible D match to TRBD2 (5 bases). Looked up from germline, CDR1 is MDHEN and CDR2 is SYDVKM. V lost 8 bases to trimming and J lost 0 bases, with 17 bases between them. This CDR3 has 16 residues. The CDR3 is CASRKVVGSSYNEQFF. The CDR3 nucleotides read TGTGCCAGCCGGAAGGTTGTTGGGAGCTCCTACAATGAGCAGTTCTTC.

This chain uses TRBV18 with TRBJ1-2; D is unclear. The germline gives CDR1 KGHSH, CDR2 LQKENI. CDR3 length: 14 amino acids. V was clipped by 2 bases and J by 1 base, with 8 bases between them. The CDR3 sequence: CASSPAGINYGYTF. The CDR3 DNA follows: TGTGCCAGCTCACCAGCAGGAATTAACTATGGCTACACCTTC.

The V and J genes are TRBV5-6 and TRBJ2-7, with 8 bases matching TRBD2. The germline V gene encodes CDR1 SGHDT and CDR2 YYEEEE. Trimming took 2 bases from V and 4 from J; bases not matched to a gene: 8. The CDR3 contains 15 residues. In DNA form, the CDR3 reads TGTGCCAGCAGCTTCGGGGGGGCATCCCAATACGAGCAGTACTTC. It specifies CASSFGGASQYEQYF.

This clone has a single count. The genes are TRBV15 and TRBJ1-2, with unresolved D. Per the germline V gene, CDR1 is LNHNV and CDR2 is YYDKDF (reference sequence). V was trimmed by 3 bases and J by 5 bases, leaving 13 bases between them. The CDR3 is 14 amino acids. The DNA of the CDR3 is TGTGCCACCAGCAGTGGGAGCCCTTCATATGGCTACACCTTC. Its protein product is CATSSGSPSYGYTF. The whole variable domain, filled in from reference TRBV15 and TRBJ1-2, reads DAMVIQNPRYQVTQFGKPVTLSCSQTLNHNVMYWYQQKSSQAPKLLFHYYDKDFNNEADTPDNFQSRRPNTSFCFLDIRSPGLGDTAMYLCATSSGSPSYGYTFGSGTRLTVV.

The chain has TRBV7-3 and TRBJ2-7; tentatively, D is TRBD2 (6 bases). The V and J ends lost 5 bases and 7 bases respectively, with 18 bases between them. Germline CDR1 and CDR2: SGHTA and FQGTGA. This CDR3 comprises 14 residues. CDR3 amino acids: CASSPQALSGEQYF. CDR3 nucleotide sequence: TGTGCCAGCAGCCCTCAGGCCCTCAGCGGGGAGCAGTACTTC.

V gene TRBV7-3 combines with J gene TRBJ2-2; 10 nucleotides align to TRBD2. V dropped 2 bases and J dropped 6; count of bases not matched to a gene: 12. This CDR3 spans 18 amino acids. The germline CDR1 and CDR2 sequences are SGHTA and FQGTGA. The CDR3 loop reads CASSLGAGGFRSPGELFF. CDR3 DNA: TGTGCCAGCAGCTTAGGAGCGGGGGGGTTTCGGAGTCCCGGGGAGCTGTTTTTT.

DNA of the CDR3: TGTGCCAGCAGCGCTTCAGGGGGATCCGGAAACACCATATATTTT. Translation gives CASSASGGSGNTIYF. The rearrangement joins TRBV7-8 to TRBJ1-3; 7 bases align to TRBD1. This CDR3 has 15 residues. Germline lookup yields CDR1 SGHVS and CDR2 FQNEAQ. The J segment lost 4 bases and the V segment lost 5 bases, leaving 8 bases of the junction unmatched.

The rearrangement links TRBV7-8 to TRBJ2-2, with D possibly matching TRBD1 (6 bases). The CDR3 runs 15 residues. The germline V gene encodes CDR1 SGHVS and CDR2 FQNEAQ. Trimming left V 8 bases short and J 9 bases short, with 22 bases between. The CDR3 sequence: CASRQGIVGTRELFF. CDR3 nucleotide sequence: TGTGCCAGCCGCCAGGGGATAGTCGGTACGAGGGAGCTGTTTTTT.

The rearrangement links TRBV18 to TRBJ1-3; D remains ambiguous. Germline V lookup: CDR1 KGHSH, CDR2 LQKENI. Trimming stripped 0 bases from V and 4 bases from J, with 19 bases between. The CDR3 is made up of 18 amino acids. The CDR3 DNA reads TGTGCCAGCTCACCACCCGTGTTGCGCGGGATTTCAGGAAACACCATATATTTT. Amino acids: CASSPPVLRGISGNTIYF.

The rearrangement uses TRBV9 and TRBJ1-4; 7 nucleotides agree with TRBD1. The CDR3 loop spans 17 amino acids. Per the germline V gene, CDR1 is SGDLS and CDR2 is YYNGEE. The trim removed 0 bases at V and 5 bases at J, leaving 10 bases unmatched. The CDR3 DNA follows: TGTGCCAGCAGCGTAGGGAGATCGACAGGGCCAAATGAAAAACTGTTTTTT. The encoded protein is CASSVGRSTGPNEKLFF.

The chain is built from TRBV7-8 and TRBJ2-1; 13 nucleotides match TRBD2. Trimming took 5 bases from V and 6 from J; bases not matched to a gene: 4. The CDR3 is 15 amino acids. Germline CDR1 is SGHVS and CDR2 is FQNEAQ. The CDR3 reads CASSTRLAGGNEQFF. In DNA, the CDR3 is TGTGCCAGCAGCACCCGACTAGCGGGAGGCAATGAGCAGTTCTTC.

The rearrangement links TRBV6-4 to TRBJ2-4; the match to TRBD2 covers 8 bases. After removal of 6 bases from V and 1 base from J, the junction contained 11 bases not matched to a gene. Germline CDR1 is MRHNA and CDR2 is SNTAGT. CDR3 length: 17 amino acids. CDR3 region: CASRAELLAAAKNIQYF. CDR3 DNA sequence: TGTGCCAGCAGGGCTGAGCTACTAGCGGCGGCCAAAAACATTCAGTACTTC.

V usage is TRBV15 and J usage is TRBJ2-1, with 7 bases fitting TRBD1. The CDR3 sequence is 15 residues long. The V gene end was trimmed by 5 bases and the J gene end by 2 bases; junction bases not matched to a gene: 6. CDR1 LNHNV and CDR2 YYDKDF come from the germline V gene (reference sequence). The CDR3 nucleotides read TGTGCCACCAGCGTACAGGGGCGAACCTACAATGAGCAGTTCTTC. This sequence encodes CATSVQGRTYNEQFF.

CDR3 sequence (DNA): TGTGCCAGCTCACCAAGGCAGGGCAGGACCGGGGAGCTGTTTTTT. Translated, it gives CASSPRQGRTGELFF. The chain employs TRBV18 and TRBJ2-2; D is perhaps TRBD1 (5 bases). V was shortened by 2 bases and J by 5 bases, with 12 bases between the two germline ends. In germline, CDR1 is KGHSH, CDR2 LQKENI. The CDR3 spans 15 residues.

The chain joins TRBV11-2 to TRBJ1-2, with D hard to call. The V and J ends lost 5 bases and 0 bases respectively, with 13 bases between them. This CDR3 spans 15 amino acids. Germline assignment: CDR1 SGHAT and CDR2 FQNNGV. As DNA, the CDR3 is TGTGCCAGCAGCCCGACATGGGTTACTAACTATGGCTACACCTTC. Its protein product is CASSPTWVTNYGYTF. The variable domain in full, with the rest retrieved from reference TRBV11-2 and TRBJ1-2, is EAGVAQSPRYKIIEKRQSVAFWCNPISGHATLYWYQQILGQGPKLLIQFQNNGVVDDSQLPKDRFSAERLKGVDSTLKIQPAKLEDSAVYLCASSPTWVTNYGYTFGSGTRLTVV.